These 10 T cell receptor beta chains came from one sample sequenced in a study of T cells in localized non-small cell lung cancer. The protocol was immunoSEQ multiplex PCR, while the TCRdb copy is restricted to in-frame clones and leaves out a portion. The sample lists about 45,000 clones, around 81% seen once, with roughly a sixth in the top ten. The source was peripheral blood mononuclear cells, collected before any cancer treatment. Receptors were obtained from a man aged 35-69 years with stage III lung adenocarcinoma.

The chain recombines TRBV19 with TRBJ1-1; maybe TRBD1 (6 bases). Germline CDR1 reads LNHDA; CDR2 reads SQIVND (reference sequence). The CDR3 consists of 15 residues. Trimming removed 3 bases from V and 3 bases from J, with 14 bases in between. CDR3 sequence reads: CASSISGVGDTEAFF. The CDR3 nucleotides are TGTGCCAGTAGTATTTCAGGGGTTGGGGACACTGAAGCTTTCTTT.

This clone was counted a single time. The chain employs TRBV29-1 and TRBJ2-7; D may be TRBD2 (5 bases). The germline V gene has CDR1 SQVTM and CDR2 ANQGSEA. This CDR3 region has 12 residues. The V gene lost 6 bases and the J gene lost 2 bases, with 11 bases spanning the gap. The CDR3 here is CSVAGRTYEQYF. The CDR3 nucleotides are TGCAGCGTCGCGGGCAGGACCTACGAGCAGTACTTC.

The V gene is TRBV19, the J gene TRBJ2-5; 7 nucleotides line up with TRBD2. The germline CDR1 and CDR2 sequences are LNHDA and SQIVND (reference sequence). V trimming: 3 bases; J trimming: 1 base; junction bases outside the gene matches: 8. The CDR3 sequence is 16 residues long. The CDR3 loop is CASSIFERGFQETQYF. The CDR3, as DNA: TGTGCCAGTAGTATTTTCGAGCGGGGCTTCCAAGAGACCCAGTACTTC.

The V call is TRBV7-8, the J call TRBJ2-5, with D possibly being TRBD1 or TRBD2 (6 bases each). Germline lookup yields CDR1 SGHVS and CDR2 FQNEAQ. The CDR3 runs 16 residues. Trimming removed 3 bases from V and 7 bases from J, with 21 bases in between. The CDR3 nucleotides are TGTGCCAGCAGCTTTAGAGGGGGGCCCGGAAGGGTGACCCAGTACTTC. Translating it yields CASSFRGGPGRVTQYF.

The CDR3 here is CASSAGAFSYNEQFF. For the CDR3, the DNA is TGTGCCAGCAGTGCAGGGGCATTCTCCTACAATGAGCAGTTCTTC. This sequence joins TRBV6-1 and TRBJ2-1; a weak D match, TRBD1 (6 bases). The CDR3 is 15 amino acids. Germline CDR1 MNHNS, CDR2 SASEGT. V lost 4 bases and J lost 0, with 10 bases in between.

The chain uses TRBV5-1 and TRBJ2-5, with unresolved D. The CDR3 has 13 amino acids. V lost 3 bases, J lost 5 bases, and 11 bases lay in between. The germline gives CDR1 SGHRS, CDR2 YFSETQ. The CDR3 region is CASSSSTGETQYF. CDR3 coding DNA: TGCGCCAGCAGCTCCTCTACGGGCGAGACCCAGTACTTC. The complete variable domain, with remaining parts taken from reference TRBV5-1 and TRBJ2-5, reads KAGVTQTPRYLIKTRGQQVTLSCSPISGHRSVSWYQQTPGQGLQFLFEYFSETQRNKGNFPGRFSGRQFSNSRSEMNVSTLELGDSALYLCASSSSTGETQYFGPGTRLLVL.

This CDR3 reads CASSTNRVGYEKLFF. In DNA, the CDR3 is TGTGCCAGCAGCACAAACAGGGTTGGATATGAAAAACTGTTTTTT. The chain is built from TRBV7-8 and TRBJ1-4; possible D gene TRBD1, 6 bases. The V gene lost 5 bases and the J gene lost 6 bases, with 16 bases spanning the gap. Germline CDR1 and CDR2: SGHVS and FQNEAQ. The CDR3 is 15 amino acids.

A single count supports this clone. V usage is TRBV9 and J usage is TRBJ2-5; 10 bases agree with TRBD1. The trim removed 0 bases at V and 3 bases at J, leaving 5 bases unmatched. The CDR3 runs 16 residues. Per the germline V gene, CDR1 is SGDLS and CDR2 is YYNGEE. As DNA, the CDR3 is TGTGCCAGCAGCGTAGGAGGCGGGACAGGGGAAGAGACCCAGTACTTC. This codes for CASSVGGGTGEETQYF.

The rearrangement links TRBV13 to TRBJ2-6; maybe TRBD1 (6 bases). The CDR3 totals 18 residues. Germline lookup yields CDR1 PRHDT and CDR2 FYEKMQ (reference sequence). V was cut by 6 bases and J by 0 bases, with 18 bases left in between. The CDR3 here is CASRLQQGQSSGANVLTF. CDR3 DNA: TGTGCCAGCAGACTTCAACAGGGCCAAAGCTCTGGGGCCAACGTCCTGACTTTC.

The rearrangement uses TRBV5-1 and TRBJ2-3; tentatively, D is TRBD1 (6 bases). CDR1 is SGHRS and CDR2 is YFSETQ in the germline V gene. This CDR3 is built from 14 residues. Trimming removed 0 bases from V and 4 bases from J, with 9 bases in between. The CDR3 reads CASSLASGADTQYF. The CDR3 region has the DNA TGCGCCAGCAGCTTGGCTTCAGGGGCAGATACGCAGTATTTT. Full variable domain (rest looked up from reference TRBV5-1 and TRBJ2-3): KAGVTQTPRYLIKTRGQQVTLSCSPISGHRSVSWYQQTPGQGLQFLFEYFSETQRNKGNFPGRFSGRQFSNSRSEMNVSTLELGDSALYLCASSLASGADTQYFGPGTRLTVL.